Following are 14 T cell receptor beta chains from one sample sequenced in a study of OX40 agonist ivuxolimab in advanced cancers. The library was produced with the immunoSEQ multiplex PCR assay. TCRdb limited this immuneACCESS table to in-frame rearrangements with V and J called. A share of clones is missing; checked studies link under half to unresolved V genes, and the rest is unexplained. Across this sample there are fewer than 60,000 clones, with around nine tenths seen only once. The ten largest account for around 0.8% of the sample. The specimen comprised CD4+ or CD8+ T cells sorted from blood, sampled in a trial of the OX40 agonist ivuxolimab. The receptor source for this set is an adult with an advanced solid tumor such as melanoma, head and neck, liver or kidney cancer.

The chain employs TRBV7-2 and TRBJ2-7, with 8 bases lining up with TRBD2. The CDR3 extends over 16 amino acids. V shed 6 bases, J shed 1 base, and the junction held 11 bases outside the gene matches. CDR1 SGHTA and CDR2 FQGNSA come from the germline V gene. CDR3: CASRLLASGPSYEQYF. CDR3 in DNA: TGTGCCAGCAGGTTACTGGCTAGCGGGCCGTCCTACGAGCAGTACTTC. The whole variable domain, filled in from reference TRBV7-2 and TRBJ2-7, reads GAGVSQSPSNKVTEKGKDVELRCDPISGHTALYWYRQSLGQGLEFLIYFQGNSAPDKSGLPSDRFSAERTGGSVSTLTIQRTQQEDSAVYLCASRLLASGPSYEQYFGPGTRLTVT.

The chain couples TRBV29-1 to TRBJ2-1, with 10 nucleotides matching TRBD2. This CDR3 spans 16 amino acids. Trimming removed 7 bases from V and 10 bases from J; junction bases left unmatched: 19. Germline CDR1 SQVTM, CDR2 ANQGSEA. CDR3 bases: TGCAGCGCAACATCTGGGGCTAGCGGGAGCCTTGCGGAGCAGTTCTTC. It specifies CSATSGASGSLAEQFF.

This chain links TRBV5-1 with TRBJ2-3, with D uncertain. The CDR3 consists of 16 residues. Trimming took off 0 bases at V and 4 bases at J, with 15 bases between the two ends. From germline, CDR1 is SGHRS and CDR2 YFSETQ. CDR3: CASSLEGRPASDTQYF. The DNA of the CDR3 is TGCGCCAGCAGCTTGGAGGGCAGGCCGGCGTCAGATACGCAGTATTTT.

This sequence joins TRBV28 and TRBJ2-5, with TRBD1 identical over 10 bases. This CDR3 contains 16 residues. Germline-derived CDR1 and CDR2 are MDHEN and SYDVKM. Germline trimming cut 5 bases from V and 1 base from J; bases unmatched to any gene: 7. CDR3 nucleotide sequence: TGTGCCAGCAGTGCCGGACAGGGGGTACCCCAAGAGACCCAGTACTTC. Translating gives CASSAGQGVPQETQYF. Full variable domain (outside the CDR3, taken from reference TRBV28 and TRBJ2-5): DVKVTQSSRYLVKRTGEKVFLECVQDMDHENMFWYRQDPGLGLRLIYFSYDVKMKEKGDIPEGYSVSREKKERFSLILESASTNQTSMYLCASSAGQGVPQETQYFGPGTRLLVL.

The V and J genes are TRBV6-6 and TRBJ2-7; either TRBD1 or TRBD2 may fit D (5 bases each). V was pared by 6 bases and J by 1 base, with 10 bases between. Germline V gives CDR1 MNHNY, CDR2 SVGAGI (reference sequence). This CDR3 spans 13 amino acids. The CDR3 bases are TGTGCCAGCAGGGGACGATTTTCCTACGAGCAGTACTTC. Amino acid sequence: CASRGRFSYEQYF.

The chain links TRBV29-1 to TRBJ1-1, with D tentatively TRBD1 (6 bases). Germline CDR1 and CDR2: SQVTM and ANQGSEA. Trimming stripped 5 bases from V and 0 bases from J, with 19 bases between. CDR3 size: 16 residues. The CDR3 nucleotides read TGCAGCGTTTCTTCGAACTTCGGGACATTGAACACTGAAGCTTTCTTT. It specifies CSVSSNFGTLNTEAFF. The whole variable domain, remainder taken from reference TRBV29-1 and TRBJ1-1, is SAVISQKPSRDICQRGTSLTIQCQVDSQVTMMFWYRQQPGQSLTLIATANQGSEATYESGFVIDKFPISRPNLTFSTLTVSNMSPEDSSIYLCSVSSNFGTLNTEAFFGQGTRLTVV.

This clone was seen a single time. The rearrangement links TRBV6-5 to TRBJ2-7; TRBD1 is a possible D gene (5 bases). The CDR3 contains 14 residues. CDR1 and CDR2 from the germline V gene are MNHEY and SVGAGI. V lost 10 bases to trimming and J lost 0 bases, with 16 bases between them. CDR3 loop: CATCRGASSYEQYF. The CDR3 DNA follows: TGTGCCACCTGTCGTGGGGCTAGCTCCTACGAGCAGTACTTC.

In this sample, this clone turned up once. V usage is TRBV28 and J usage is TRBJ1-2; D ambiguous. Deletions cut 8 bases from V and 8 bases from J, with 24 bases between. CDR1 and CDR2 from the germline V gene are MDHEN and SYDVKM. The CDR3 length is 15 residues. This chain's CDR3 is CASLPSRGRVFGYTF. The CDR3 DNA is TGTGCCAGCCTCCCCTCGAGAGGGAGAGTGTTCGGCTACACCTTC.

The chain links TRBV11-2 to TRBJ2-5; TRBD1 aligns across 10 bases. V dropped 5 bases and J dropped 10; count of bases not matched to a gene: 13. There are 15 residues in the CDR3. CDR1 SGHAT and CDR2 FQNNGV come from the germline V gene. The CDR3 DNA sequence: TGTGCCAGCAGCCCGACAGGGGGCGGGGGCGTCGGCCAGTACTTC. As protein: CASSPTGGGGVGQYF.

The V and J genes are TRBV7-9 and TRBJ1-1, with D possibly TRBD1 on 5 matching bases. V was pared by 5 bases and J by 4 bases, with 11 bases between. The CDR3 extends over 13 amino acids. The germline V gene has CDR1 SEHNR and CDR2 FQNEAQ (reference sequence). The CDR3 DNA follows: TGTGCCAGCAGCCCGGGGCCCTTCACTGAAGCTTTCTTT. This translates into CASSPGPFTEAFF.

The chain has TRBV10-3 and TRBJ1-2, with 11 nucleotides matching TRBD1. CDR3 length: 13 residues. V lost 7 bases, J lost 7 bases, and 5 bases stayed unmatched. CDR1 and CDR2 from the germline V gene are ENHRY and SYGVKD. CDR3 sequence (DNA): TGTGCCATCACCGGGACAGGGGGTGGTGGCTACACCTTC. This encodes CAITGTGGGGYTF.

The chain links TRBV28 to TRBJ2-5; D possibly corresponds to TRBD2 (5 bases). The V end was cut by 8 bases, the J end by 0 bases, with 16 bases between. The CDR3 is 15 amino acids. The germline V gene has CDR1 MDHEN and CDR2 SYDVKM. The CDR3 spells CASWSGNLYQETQYF. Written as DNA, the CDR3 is TGTGCCAGCTGGTCGGGGAACCTGTACCAAGAGACCCAGTACTTC.

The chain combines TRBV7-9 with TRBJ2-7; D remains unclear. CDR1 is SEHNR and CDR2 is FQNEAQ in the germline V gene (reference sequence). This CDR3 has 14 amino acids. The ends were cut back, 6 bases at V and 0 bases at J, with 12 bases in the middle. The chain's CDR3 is CASSPSAVSYEQYF. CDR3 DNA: TGTGCCAGCAGTCCCTCTGCGGTCTCCTACGAGCAGTACTTC.

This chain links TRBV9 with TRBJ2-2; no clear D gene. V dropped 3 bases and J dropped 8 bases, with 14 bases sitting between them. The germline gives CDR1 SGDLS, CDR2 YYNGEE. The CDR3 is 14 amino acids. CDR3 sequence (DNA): TGTGCCAGCAGCGAAAAGACATTTACTGGGGAGCTGTTTTTT. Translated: CASSEKTFTGELFF.